What follows is one T cell receptor beta chain and its context. Its matching antigen is unknown. These data originate in a study of cytomegalovirus exposure and HLA in healthy donors. Study at large: From about 170 million T cells, an earlier analysis saw 117 million unique TCR beta sequences. 81% of more than 300 genotyped donors fell in the Caucasian-associated ancestry cluster. Study-level findings and limits: In a later analysis, 15,000 to 20,000 TCR beta sequences were associated with HLA alleles at 0.05 false discovery rate. Cytomegalovirus association was listed for approximately 150 TCR beta chains.

The study ran its PCR with 60 Vbeta and 13 Jbeta primers. Sequencing used immunoSEQ multiplex PCR; TCRdb keeps in-frame clones, though not all of them. This sample has about 130,000 clones, with about 68% found just once. Germline lookup yields CDR1 SGHTA and CDR2 FQGTGA. The CDR3 runs to 15 residues. V was trimmed by 5 bases and J by 0 bases, leaving 10 bases between them. The sequence came from a man aged 35 to 55 in good health and CMV-seropositive. The gene calls are TRBV7-3 and TRBJ2-2, with D possibly TRBD2 on 5 matching bases. Sequenced input: PBMCs. The CDR3: CASSQEGTNTGELFF. CDR3 bases: TGTGCCAGCAGCCAAGAGGGAACGAACACCGGGGAGCTGTTTTTT.